These T cell receptor beta chains were read from a single sample in a study of blood T cell repertoires in COVID-19. Here immunoSEQ multiplex PCR was the method, and the copy in TCRdb shows in-frame clones only, minus some. The table has over 200,000 clones, about 87% seen once. Sequences were obtained from PBMCs or T cells enriched from blood (not recorded which). These receptors all stem from a woman between 35 and 50 years old with acute COVID-19. Both conserved end residues are part of each CDR3. The order of the fields is J gene, V gene, D gene, clone size, CDR3 protein, CDR3 DNA. A D gene is named only where the DNA matches it firmly. Where a row states a size, it is once, few, many or the class of an expanded clone; other rows omit it.

J: TRBJ2-1; V: TRBV29-1; D: TRBD2; size: -; CDR3: CSTGQVSGGPLNEQFF; DNA: TGCAGCACCGGACAAGTTAGCGGGGGGCCTTTAAATGAGCAGTTCTTC
J: TRBJ2-7; V: TRBV15; D: TRBD1; size: -; CDR3: CATSSMDRSYEQYF; DNA: TGTGCCACCAGCAGCATGGACAGGAGCTACGAGCAGTACTTC
J: TRBJ2-7; V: TRBV19; D: TRBD2; size: -; CDR3: CASRGTSAAYEQYF; DNA: TGTGCCAGTAGGGGGACTAGCGCCGCCTACGAGCAGTACTTC
J: TRBJ2-3; V: TRBV7-9; D: TRBD2; size: once; CDR3: CASSLPPRLAGLQNTQYF; DNA: TGTGCCAGCAGCTTACCCCCTCGACTAGCGGGCCTTCAGAATACGCAGTATTTT
J: TRBJ1-5; V: TRBV7-2; D: -; size: -; CDR3: CASSPLLSNQPQHF; DNA: TGTGCCAGCAGCCCGCTCCTAAGCAATCAGCCCCAGCATTTT
J: TRBJ2-1; V: TRBV12-5; D: TRBD2; size: -; CDR3: CASGLSGGAYNEQFF; DNA: TGTGCTAGTGGTTTGAGCGGGGGCGCGTACAATGAGCAGTTCTTC
J: TRBJ2-2; V: TRBV7-6; D: TRBD2; size: -; CDR3: CASSLVTSGIGELFF; DNA: TGTGCCAGCAGCTTAGTGACTAGCGGGATCGGGGAGCTGTTTTTT
J: TRBJ2-1; V: TRBV4-1; D: TRBD2; size: -; CDR3: CASSQDQASGVDEQFF; DNA: TGCGCCAGCAGCCAAGATCAGGCTAGCGGGGTCGATGAGCAGTTCTTC
J: TRBJ2-7; V: TRBV11-2; D: TRBD2; size: -; CDR3: CASSLASGGAYEQYF; DNA: TGTGCCAGCAGCTTAGCTAGCGGGGGGGCCTACGAGCAGTACTTC
J: TRBJ2-3; V: TRBV11-2; D: -; size: -; CDR3: CASRSYVSILGGSTDTQYF; DNA: TGTGCCAGCCGATCCTACGTCTCGATTTTAGGCGGGAGCACAGATACGCAGTATTTT
J: TRBJ1-2; V: TRBV29-1; D: -; size: -; CDR3: CSVEGGYGYTF; DNA: TGCAGCGTTGAAGGAGGCTATGGCTACACCTTC
J: TRBJ1-1; V: TRBV9; D: -; size: -; CDR3: CASSVTDLNTEAFF; DNA: TGTGCCAGCAGCGTGACAGATTTGAACACTGAAGCTTTCTTT
J: TRBJ2-7; V: TRBV7-9; D: -; size: few; CDR3: CASSLRGIDEQYF; DNA: TGTGCCAGCAGCTTAAGGGGGATTGACGAGCAGTACTTC
J: TRBJ1-2; V: TRBV28; D: TRBD1; size: -; CDR3: CASSFDARGYGYTF; DNA: TGTGCCAGCAGTTTCGATGCCAGGGGGTATGGCTACACCTTC
J: TRBJ1-6; V: TRBV19; D: -; size: -; CDR3: CASSRAPGEGSPLHF; DNA: TGTGCCAGTAGTAGGGCGCCAGGGGAAGGTTCACCCCTCCACTTT
J: TRBJ2-1; V: TRBV6-2/TRBV6-3; D: -; size: -; CDR3: CASSGVGQSYNEQFF; DNA: TGTGCCAGCAGCGGGGTCGGACAGTCCTACAATGAGCAGTTCTTC
J: TRBJ1-2; V: TRBV7-2; D: TRBD1; size: -; CDR3: CASSPLTGYRDGYTF; DNA: TGTGCCAGCAGCCCTCTGACAGGGTACAGGGATGGCTACACCTTC
J: TRBJ2-7; V: TRBV6-5; D: TRBD1; size: -; CDR3: CASSYSRSGGYEQYF; DNA: TGTGCCAGCAGTTACTCGAGGTCAGGGGGCTACGAGCAGTACTTC
J: TRBJ1-1; V: TRBV7-2; D: -; size: -; CDR3: CASRVGVNTEAFF; DNA: TGTGCCAGCAGGGTGGGCGTCAACACTGAAGCTTTCTTT
J: TRBJ2-3; V: TRBV7-2; D: TRBD2; size: -; CDR3: CASSTRTSGAHTQYF; DNA: TGTGCCAGCAGCACCCGGACTAGCGGGGCGCATACGCAGTATTTT
J: TRBJ1-5; V: TRBV6-2/TRBV6-3; D: TRBD1; size: few; CDR3: CASSSTGDGNQPQHF; DNA: TGTGCCAGCAGCTCAACAGGGGACGGCAATCAGCCCCAGCATTTT
J: TRBJ2-7; V: TRBV9; D: -; size: once; CDR3: CASSGWGTLQYF; DNA: TGTGCCAGCAGCGGTTGGGGGACTCTACAGTACTTC
J: TRBJ1-4; V: TRBV10-2; D: TRBD1; size: -; CDR3: CATLGLPWTGGSEKLFF; DNA: TGCGCCACCCTCGGTCTTCCCTGGACAGGAGGAAGTGAAAAACTGTTTTTT
J: TRBJ2-1; V: TRBV20-1; D: -; size: -; CDR3: CSASGAISGYNEQFF; DNA: TGCAGTGCTAGTGGGGCGATAAGCGGTTACAATGAGCAGTTCTTC
J: TRBJ2-1; V: TRBV9; D: TRBD1; size: -; CDR3: CASSVAPGQGANEQFF; DNA: TGTGCCAGCAGCGTGGCCCCAGGACAGGGGGCCAATGAGCAGTTCTTC
J: TRBJ2-1; V: TRBV5-1; D: -; size: -; CDR3: CASSLTWAYNEQFF; DNA: TGCGCCAGCAGCTTGACTTGGGCTTACAATGAGCAGTTCTTC
J: TRBJ1-1; V: TRBV7-2; D: -; size: -; CDR3: CASSVQGFGEAFF; DNA: TGTGCCAGCAGCGTACAGGGTTTCGGTGAAGCTTTCTTT
J: TRBJ1-3; V: TRBV9; D: -; size: -; CDR3: CASSSREGGRSGNTIYF; DNA: TGTGCCAGCAGCTCCCGCGAGGGGGGGCGATCTGGAAACACCATATATTTT
J: TRBJ1-2; V: TRBV7-8; D: TRBD1; size: -; CDR3: CASSSTQGNYGYTF; DNA: TGTGCCAGCAGCTCCACACAGGGGAACTATGGCTACACCTTC
J: TRBJ2-7; V: TRBV29-1; D: -; size: -; CDR3: CSTIQDTDEQYF; DNA: TGCAGTACTATCCAGGACACGGACGAGCAGTACTTC
J: TRBJ2-2; V: TRBV7-8; D: TRBD2; size: -; CDR3: CAGRASGGNTGELFF; DNA: TGTGCCGGAAGGGCTAGCGGGGGTAACACCGGGGAGCTGTTTTTT
J: TRBJ1-6; V: TRBV12-3/TRBV12-4; D: -; size: -; CDR3: CASSFGTGQPLHF; DNA: TGTGCCAGCAGTTTTGGTACAGGCCAACCCCTCCACTTT
J: TRBJ2-5; V: TRBV21-1; D: -; size: -; CDR3: CASSKGRPMAGGPRGETQYF; DNA: TGTGCCAGCAGCAAAGGTCGCCCTATGGCGGGAGGGCCTAGAGGAGAGACCCAGTACTTC
J: TRBJ1-5; V: TRBV27; D: TRBD1; size: once; CDR3: CASSWAGGQPQHF; DNA: TGTGCCAGCAGTTGGGCAGGGGGTCAGCCCCAGCATTTT
J: TRBJ1-6; V: TRBV9; D: TRBD1; size: few; CDR3: CASKTGTGINSPLHF; DNA: TGTGCCAGCAAGACCGGGACAGGGATCAATTCACCCCTCCACTTT
J: TRBJ1-5; V: TRBV21-1; D: -; size: -; CDR3: CASSKDRVVDQPQHF; DNA: TGTGCCAGCAGCAAAGACAGGGTAGTGGATCAGCCCCAGCATTTT
J: TRBJ2-7; V: TRBV2; D: TRBD1; size: -; CDR3: CSSKRQGLIYEQYF; DNA: TGTTCCTCTAAGAGACAGGGGCTAATCTACGAGCAGTACTTC
J: TRBJ1-4; V: TRBV6-1; D: -; size: -; CDR3: CASSDGSLNEKLFF; DNA: TGTGCCAGCAGTGACGGATCACTAAATGAAAAACTGTTTTTT
J: TRBJ2-2; V: TRBV10-1; D: TRBD1; size: -; CDR3: CASGQGSPGELFF; DNA: TGCGCCAGTGGACAGGGATCCCCCGGGGAGCTGTTTTTT
J: TRBJ2-3; V: TRBV19; D: TRBD2; size: -; CDR3: CASSLRGSGTDTQYF; DNA: TGTGCCAGTAGCCTTCGGGGTAGCGGGACAGATACGCAGTATTTT
J: TRBJ1-1; V: TRBV5-4; D: -; size: once; CDR3: CASSQGPGDTEAFF; DNA: TGTGCCAGCAGCCAGGGCCCTGGAGACACTGAAGCTTTCTTT
J: TRBJ2-1; V: TRBV7-2; D: TRBD2; size: -; CDR3: CASSLDSGNNNEQFF; DNA: TGTGCCAGCAGCTTAGATAGCGGGAATAACAATGAGCAGTTCTTC
J: TRBJ2-7; V: TRBV15; D: -; size: -; CDR3: CATSPTGGFSYEQYF; DNA: TGTGCCACCAGCCCCACGGGGGGCTTCTCCTACGAGCAGTACTTC
J: TRBJ2-3; V: TRBV15; D: -; size: few; CDR3: CATSGAGTYTDTQYF; DNA: TGTGCCACCAGCGGAGCCGGGACTTACACAGATACGCAGTATTTT
J: TRBJ2-5; V: TRBV5-1; D: -; size: few; CDR3: CASSQFNIQETQYF; DNA: TGCGCCAGCAGTCAGTTTAATATCCAAGAGACCCAGTACTTC
J: TRBJ2-1; V: TRBV5-4; D: TRBD2; size: -; CDR3: CASSRDGGGRDEQFF; DNA: TGTGCCAGCAGCCGGGACGGCGGCGGGAGGGATGAGCAGTTCTTC
J: TRBJ2-2; V: TRBV18; D: -; size: -; CDR3: CASSLPPNTGELFF; DNA: TGTGCCAGCTCACTTCCTCCGAACACCGGGGAGCTGTTTTTT
J: TRBJ1-5; V: TRBV7-9; D: -; size: -; CDR3: CASSPSAGPRRQPQHF; DNA: TGTGCCAGCAGCCCTAGTGCGGGGCCCCGGAGGCAGCCCCAGCATTTT
J: TRBJ2-2; V: TRBV4-2; D: -; size: -; CDR3: CASSQVRQGKAGELFF; DNA: TGTGCCAGCAGCCAAGTTAGGCAGGGAAAGGCCGGGGAGCTGTTTTTT
J: TRBJ1-5; V: TRBV6-2/TRBV6-3; D: TRBD1; size: -; CDR3: CASSRQGADHQPQHF; DNA: TGTGCCAGCAGTCGACAGGGGGCAGATCATCAGCCCCAGCATTTT
J: TRBJ1-6; V: TRBV7-2; D: -; size: -; CDR3: CASSFTAYNSPLHF; DNA: TGTGCCAGCAGCTTCACAGCCTATAATTCACCCCTCCACTTT
J: TRBJ2-4; V: TRBV4-1; D: TRBD2; size: -; CDR3: CASSQASGDLAKNIQYF; DNA: TGCGCCAGCAGCCAAGCTAGCGGGGACCTAGCCAAAAACATTCAGTACTTC
J: TRBJ2-3; V: TRBV9; D: -; size: -; CDR3: CASSGAGGKTDTQYF; DNA: TGTGCCAGCAGCGGCGCTGGGGGGAAAACAGATACGCAGTATTTT
J: TRBJ1-2; V: TRBV4-1; D: -; size: -; CDR3: CASSQGPLTGDNYGYTF; DNA: TGCGCCAGCAGCCAAGGACCTTTAACGGGAGATAACTATGGCTACACCTTC
J: TRBJ2-5; V: TRBV7-9; D: TRBD2; size: few; CDR3: CASSSGTRETQYF; DNA: TGTGCCAGCAGCTCCGGGACTAGAGAGACCCAGTACTTC
J: TRBJ1-1; V: TRBV7-2; D: -; size: -; CDR3: CASSLDDSMNTEAFF; DNA: TGTGCCAGCAGCTTAGACGACAGCATGAACACTGAAGCTTTCTTT
J: TRBJ1-1; V: TRBV30; D: -; size: -; CDR3: CAWSLGGNTEAFF; DNA: TGTGCCTGGAGCCTCGGTGGGAACACTGAAGCTTTCTTT
J: TRBJ1-1; V: TRBV3-1/TRBV3-2; D: -; size: -; CDR3: CASSSLDTEAFF; DNA: TGTGCCAGCAGCTCACTGGACACTGAAGCTTTCTTT
J: TRBJ2-3; V: TRBV19; D: TRBD2; size: -; CDR3: CASRSGGVGYF; DNA: TGTGCCAGTAGGAGCGGGGGGGTTGGGTATTTT